Described below is a single T cell receptor beta chain sequence and its context. Its antigen remains unidentified. Some 34,000 genome equivalents of blood DNA were amplified for TRB. The CDR3 is 14 amino acids. From germline, CDR1 is SGHAT and CDR2 FQNNGV. Multiplex touch-down PCR amplified TRB using TRB-A and TRB-B pools in one tube. Using the multiplex PCR reads, TCRdb records one entry per CDR3 protein without DNA. Its listing shows some 8,100 distinct CDR3 sequences. This entry belongs to a study of T cell clusters in autoimmune cytopenias. Study-wide results and caveats: TRB repertoire shifts in secondary cytopenia and chronic lymphocytic leukemia mostly reflected lymphoma, not autoimmunity. Primary autoimmune cytopenia patients appeared to lack physiological T cell clusters present in healthy donors.

The gene calls are TRBV11-2 and TRBJ2-5; the TRBD2 assignment by TCRdb is unverifiable without DNA. The clonotype originates from a human donor with an autoimmune cytopenia or autoimmune hepatitis (not recorded which). Sequencing was carried out using peripheral blood. CDR3 loop: CASSPDSPEETQYF.